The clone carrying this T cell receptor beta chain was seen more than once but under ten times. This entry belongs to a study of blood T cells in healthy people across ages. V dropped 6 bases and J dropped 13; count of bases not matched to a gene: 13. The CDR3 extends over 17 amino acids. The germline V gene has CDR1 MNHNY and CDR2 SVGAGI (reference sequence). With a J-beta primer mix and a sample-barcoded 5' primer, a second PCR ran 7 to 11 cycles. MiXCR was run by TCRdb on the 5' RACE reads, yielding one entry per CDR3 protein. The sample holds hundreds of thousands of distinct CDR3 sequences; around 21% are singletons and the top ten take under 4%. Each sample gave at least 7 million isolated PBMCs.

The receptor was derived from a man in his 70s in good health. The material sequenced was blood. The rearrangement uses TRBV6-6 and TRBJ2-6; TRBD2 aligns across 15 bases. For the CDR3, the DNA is TGTGCCAGCAGCCCGGGACTAGCGGGAGGTTCCGGGTGGGTCCTGACTTTC. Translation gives CASSPGLAGGSGWVLTF.